The sequence of this T cell receptor beta chain was determined in a study of cytomegalovirus exposure and HLA in healthy donors. The overall study: There were approximately 85 million unique TCRs (from HLA-typed donors) in an early data release.

From germline, CDR1 is MNHNS and CDR2 SASEGT. This CDR3 contains 14 residues. J was trimmed by 16 bases and V by 3 bases; bases with no gene match: 14. Worth noting for this clone: Its antigen is currently unknown.

Researchers ran the PCR with 60 Vbeta and 13 Jbeta primers. Here immunoSEQ multiplex PCR was the method, and the copy in TCRdb shows in-frame clones only, minus some. The table records approximately 100,000 clones, 85% of them present only once. Study-level results: Researchers reported in a later analysis that a missense DCLRE1C variant was tied to TCR beta V- and J-gene trimming. Presence/absence analysis assumed near-uniform sequencing depth across donors.

Material: PBMCs. This TCR was recovered from a man aged 40-50 years in good health and CMV-seropositive. The chain couples TRBV6-1 to TRBJ1-5; TRBD1 aligns across 8 bases. The CDR3 nucleotides are TGTGCCAGCAGTGACGGCCCCAGGGGGCGTCCCGCACATTTT. Translating gives CASSDGPRGRPAHF.